This T cell receptor (beta chain) originates from a study of cytomegalovirus exposure and HLA in healthy donors. Concerning this clone itself: A junction end diverges from the germline sequence, so it may reflect a read error.

Per the germline V gene, CDR1 is SEHNR and CDR2 is FQNEAQ (reference sequence). The CDR3 has 14 amino acids. Though nominally healthy at sampling, donors likely had unrecorded immune exposures. Both 60 Vbeta primers and 13 Jbeta primers went into the PCR. The protocol was immunoSEQ multiplex PCR, while the TCRdb copy is restricted to in-frame clones and leaves out a portion. This table has some 150,000 clones, roughly four fifths appearing once. The chain combines TRBV7-9 with TRBJ2-1; perhaps TRBD2 as D (5 bases). Sequenced: PBMCs. The origin of this receptor is a man between 40 and 49 years old in good health and CMV-seropositive. The CDR3 DNA reads TGTTCCAGCAGCTCCCTCGAGGGCTACAATGAGCAGTTCTTC. Translation: CSSSSLEGYNEQFF.